The table lists the clone carrying this TCR beta chain with a count of one. Germline values: CDR1 LGHNA, CDR2 YSLEER. V trimming: 0 bases; J trimming: 5 bases; junction bases outside the gene matches: 6. The CDR3 totals 16 residues. The sample belongs to a study of blood T cell repertoires in COVID-19. About the study: Some COVID-19 samples were acute and others convalescent; all came from the United States, Italy and Spain.

Only in-frame clones appear in the TCRdb table, and some are missing; sequencing was by immunoSEQ multiplex PCR. The top ten clones hold roughly 25% of a sample with fewer than 65,000 clones, 70% to 80% of them seen once. V and J are TRBV4-3 and TRBJ2-1; 8 nucleotides align to TRBD1. The source of this sequence is a man in his 70s with acute or convalescent COVID-19. Sequencing input: peripheral blood. The CDR3 coding sequence is TGCGCCAGCAGCCAAGAGGGCACAGGGGGAAACAATGAGCAGTTCTTC. Translated, it gives CASSQEGTGGNNEQFF.